A selection of T cell receptor beta chains follows, all from one sample in a study of blood T cell repertoires in COVID-19. Using immunoSEQ multiplex PCR, the repertoire was profiled, and TCRdb retains in-frame clones only, with some absent. The sample shows around 100,000 clones, just under 85% of them seen only once. Sample: peripheral blood. Every receptor here comes from a man aged 45 to 65 with active or convalescent COVID-19. The CDR3 runs from the conserved cysteine through the conserved F or W. D genes are given only for firm matches. The size entry is marked missing in some rows and otherwise reads once, few, many or a size class.

. TRBJ2-5 . TRBV7-8 TGTGCCAGCAGCTTATCTCCGGGAGAGACCCAGTACTTC CASSLSPGETQYF
. TRBJ1-1 . TRBV5-1 TGCGCCAGCAGCAGGGAGGTGAACACTGAAGCTTTCTTT CASSREVNTEAFF
. TRBJ1-4 . TRBV11-3 TGTGCCAGCAGCTCCTACAGGGAGGAAAAACTGTTTTTT CASSSYREEKLFF
TRBD2 TRBJ2-1 . TRBV12-5 TGTGCTAGCAACGATCGGCGGGAGGCCGGCCCCTACAATGAGCAGTTCTTC CASNDRREAGPYNEQFF
TRBD1 TRBJ1-4 . TRBV5-1 TGCGCCAGCAGCCAGGATGACAGGGGAATTCTAGGAGGTGAAAAACTGTTTTTT CASSQDDRGILGGEKLFF
. TRBJ1-6 few TRBV5-1 TGCGCCAGCAGCTTGGAACGGGGGGATTCACCCCTCCACTTT CASSLERGDSPLHF
TRBD1 TRBJ2-1 . TRBV2 TGTGCCAGCAGTCTGGACAGGGAAGCATACAATGAGCAGTTCTTC CASSLDREAYNEQFF
TRBD2 TRBJ2-1 . TRBV5-4 TGTGCCAGCAGATCCGGGACTAGCGGAAACTCCTACAATGAGCAGTTCTTC CASRSGTSGNSYNEQFF
. TRBJ1-2 . TRBV28 TGTGCAACACTAACACCTGACTATGGCTACACCTTC CATLTPDYGYTF
TRBD2 TRBJ2-2 . TRBV10-2 TGCGCCAGCAGCGCCAGAACTAGCGGGAGGGCCGCGTCCGGGGAGCTGTTTTTT CASSARTSGRAASGELFF
. TRBJ1-6 . TRBV27 TGTGCCAGCAGTTGGGCTGATAATTCACCCCTCCACTTT CASSWADNSPLHF
. TRBJ2-5 many TRBV6-6 TGTGCCAGCAGCCCTGGGGGGGCTATCCAAGAGACCCAGTACTTC CASSPGGAIQETQYF
. TRBJ1-6 . TRBV7-5 TGTGTCAGAAGCTCAGACGGTCAGGGGGTTTATTCACCCCTCCACTTT CVRSSDGQGVYSPLHF
TRBD1 TRBJ1-1 once TRBV11-3 TGTGCCAGCAGCCTTCAGGGGGAAGGCACTGAAGCTTTCTTT CASSLQGEGTEAFF